This TCR beta chain was obtained from a study of cytomegalovirus exposure and HLA in healthy donors. Vbeta (60) and Jbeta (13) primers were used in the PCR. Clones were read by immunoSEQ multiplex PCR, and TCRdb kept only the in-frame ones, dropping some. In the table there are roughly 99,000 clones, roughly 80% of which are singletons. General study findings and limits: Indistinguishable V segments, including TRBV6-2 and TRBV6-3, were excluded.

In its sample, this clone is medium-sized (0.01 to 0.1%). Its antigen is not identified. The CDR3 is made up of 16 amino acids. Trimming removed 0 bases from V and 5 bases from J, with 14 bases in between. Germline assignment: CDR1 MGHRA and CDR2 YSYEKL. The sample taken for sequencing was PBMCs. The chain employs TRBV4-1 and TRBJ2-1; perhaps TRBD2 as D (7 bases). The sequence was collected from a man aged 60 to 75 in good health and CMV-seropositive. CDR3 sequence reads: CASSQDPGGLNNEQFF. CDR3 sequence (DNA): TGCGCCAGCAGCCAAGATCCGGGGGGCCTAAACAATGAGCAGTTCTTC.